This T cell receptor beta chain was found in a study of cytomegalovirus exposure and HLA in healthy donors. PCR was performed using 60 Vbeta and 13 Jbeta primers. Sequenced by immunoSEQ multiplex PCR; TCRdb stores in-frame clones only, minus some. Of about 130,000 clones listed, about 77% are singletons. The sequencing sample was made of PBMCs. The source of this sequence is a man in his fifties in good health and CMV-seronegative.

In nucleotides, the CDR3 is TGTGCCAGCAGGGGGGACAGGGCGGACACTGAAGCTTTCTTT. Translation gives CASRGDRADTEAFF. The gene calls are TRBV2 and TRBJ1-1; 9 positions match TRBD1. Germline CDR1 reads SNHLY; CDR2 reads FYNNEI. The trim removed 6 bases at V and 3 bases at J, leaving 5 bases unmatched. The CDR3 is 14 residues long.